Included here is one TCR beta chain sequence, with context. Its antigen is still unknown. This record belongs to a study of siplizumab effects on memory and regulatory T cells. The V gene lost 1 base and the J gene lost 2 bases, with 12 bases spanning the gap. The CDR3 has 15 amino acids. Germline V gene lookup returns CDR1 SGHAT and CDR2 FQDESV (reference sequence). Profiled with immunoSEQ multiplex PCR; TCRdb holds only in-frame clones, not every one. The repertoire consists of about 87,000 clones, with 90% to 95% occurring once and the leading ten covering around 0.3%. The study, taken as a whole, reports: Naive T cells appeared more diverse than memory cells and seemed to be major alloresponse contributors. Many proliferating CD4+ or CD8+ clones remained unclassified. Roughly 75-97% of them could not be assigned either a naive or a memory phenotype. Alloreactive sequences tracing back to unstimulated CD4+ memory cells fell significantly with siplizumab. Left unconfirmed was the suppressive function of proliferating Tregs from siplizumab cultures.

The sample was non-Treg CD4+ T cells sorted from blood. This rearrangement joins TRBV11-1 to TRBJ2-7, with D possibly TRBD2 on 6 matching bases. The receptor comes from a human donor in good health. The CDR3 DNA is TGTGCCAGCAGCTTAGTAGCGGACCCGACCTACGAGCAGTACTTC. This codes for CASSLVADPTYEQYF.